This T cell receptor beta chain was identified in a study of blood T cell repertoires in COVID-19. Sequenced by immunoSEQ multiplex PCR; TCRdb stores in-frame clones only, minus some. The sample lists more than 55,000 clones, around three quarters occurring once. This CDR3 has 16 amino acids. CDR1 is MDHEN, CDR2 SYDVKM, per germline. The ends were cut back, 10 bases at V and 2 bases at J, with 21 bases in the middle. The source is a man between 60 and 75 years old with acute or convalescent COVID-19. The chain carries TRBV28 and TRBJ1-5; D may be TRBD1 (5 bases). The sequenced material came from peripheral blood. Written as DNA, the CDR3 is TGTGCCATTCAAGGTGCGTCGTTCAGGGGCAATCAGCCCCAGCATTTT. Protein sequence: CAIQGASFRGNQPQHF. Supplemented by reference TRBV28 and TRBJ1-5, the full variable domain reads DVKVTQSSRYLVKRTGEKVFLECVQDMDHENMFWYRQDPGLGLRLIYFSYDVKMKEKGDIPEGYSVSREKKERFSLILESASTNQTSMYLCAIQGASFRGNQPQHFGDGTRLSIL.